This paragraph reports one T cell receptor beta chain. The data stem from a study of blood T cell repertoires in COVID-19. Study-level information: PBMCs, B-cell-depleted T cells, or T cells were the source of the cDNA or gDNA that made up the material.

This table comes from immunoSEQ multiplex PCR, and its TCRdb copy is limited to in-frame clones, with some not included. The sample holds roughly 100,000 clones, 70% to 80% seen once. The germline gives CDR1 MNHEY, CDR2 SVGAGI. The ends were cut back, 6 bases at V and 10 bases at J, with 15 bases in the middle. The CDR3 covers 13 residues. The source material was peripheral blood. The V call is TRBV6-5, the J call TRBJ1-4; weak D call: TRBD1 (6 bases). This receptor was taken from an older man with active or convalescent COVID-19. The CDR3 DNA sequence: TGTGCCAGCAGAGATCCGGACAGCCGAAAACTGTTTTTT. Translating gives CASRDPDSRKLFF.